This T cell receptor beta chain was found in a study of CD8 T cells in Susac syndrome. Study results and caveats: It was acknowledged in the study that the number of individuals who were included in its TCR sequencing and HLA analysis was relatively small.

Germline lookup yields CDR1 MNHNY and CDR2 SVGAGI (reference sequence). V shed 7 bases and J shed 7 bases, with 5 bases lying between them. This CDR3 contains 10 residues. It was with random hexamers that 0.5 to 1 ug RNA was reverse transcribed. Amplification of the TCR beta CDR3 was carried out by immunoSEQ multiplex PCR, which spanned a total of 54 Vbeta and 13 Jbeta segments. TCRdb recomputed calls from the immunoSEQ multiplex PCR reads with MiXCR, one row per CDR3 protein. The table has 150,000 to 250,000 distinct CDR3 sequences, about 95% seen once; the top ten hold 0.093%. Comments on this clonotype: Its antigen is as yet unknown.

From blood CD8+ and CD4+ T cells, TCR beta sequences were generated. The multiple sclerosis controls comprised treatment-naive patients whose relapsing-remitting disease was stable or active. The J gene is TRBJ2-1, the V gene TRBV6-6; D is ambiguous. Source material: CD4+ T cells from PBMCs. The TCR sequence derives from a human donor with multiple sclerosis. CDR3 bases: TGTGCCAGCAAAGGGAATGAGCAGTTCTTC. Amino acid sequence: CASKGNEQFF.